These 14 T cell receptor beta chains originate from one sample sequenced in a study of blood T cell repertoires in COVID-19 (dated by TCRdb to about 2020). Library preparation was by the immunoSEQ multiplex PCR assay. TCRdb obtained this table from immuneACCESS and retained in-frame rearrangements with V and J assigned. These tables miss some clones; where compared with another copy, unresolved V genes account for less than half of the shortfall, and the remainder is unexplained. The sample profile shows under 30,000 clones; roughly 83% of them were found once. Jointly, the top ten make up over 20% of the sample. Sequencing was done on a sample of peripheral blood. The receptors here all came from a human donor in a cohort sampled during active COVID-19.

J is TRBJ2-1 and V is TRBV6-1; 8 bases fit TRBD2. The trim removed 6 bases at V and 0 bases at J, leaving 7 bases unmatched. CDR3 size: 16 residues. Germline-derived CDR1 and CDR2 are MNHNS and SASEGT. CDR3 sequence reads: CASSESGTSSYNEQFF. CDR3 DNA sequence: TGTGCCAGCAGCGAATCCGGGACTAGCTCCTACAATGAGCAGTTCTTC.

The chain couples TRBV3-1 (or the pseudogene TRBV3-2) to TRBJ2-1; D is possibly TRBD2 (6 bases). CDR1 LGHDT and CDR2 YNNKEL come from the germline V gene (reference sequence). The CDR3 contains 17 residues. Trimming took off 6 bases at V and 7 bases at J, with 25 bases between the two ends. CDR3 DNA: TGTGCCAGCAGGCCCGCCCAGGGACTCCCTTCGGGGAATGAGCAGTTCTTC. This encodes CASRPAQGLPSGNEQFF.

This chain connects TRBV3-1 (or the pseudogene TRBV3-2) to TRBJ2-1; 12 nucleotides agree with TRBD2. Germline loops: CDR1 LGHDT, CDR2 YNNKEL (reference sequence). This CDR3 spans 16 amino acids. V was pared by 4 bases and J by 4 bases, with 5 bases of the junction left unmatched. CDR3 sequence reads: CASSRTSGGLYNEQFF. CDR3 in DNA: TGTGCCAGCAGCCGTACTAGCGGGGGGCTTTACAATGAGCAGTTCTTC.

This chain uses TRBV13 with TRBJ1-2, with a tentative D call TRBD1 (5 bases). Trimming took off 5 bases at V and 1 base at J, with 11 bases between the two ends. Per germline, CDR1 PRHDT and CDR2 FYEKMQ (reference sequence). CDR3 length: 14 amino acids. CDR3 residues: CASSPQGFNYGYTF. The DNA of the CDR3 is TGTGCCAGCAGCCCCCAGGGATTTAACTATGGCTACACCTTC.

The genes are TRBV28 and TRBJ2-1, with D maybe TRBD2 (5 bases). The CDR3 runs 12 residues. Germline CDR1 is MDHEN and CDR2 is SYDVKM. V was cut by 5 bases and J by 8 bases, with 10 bases left in between. CDR3 in DNA: TGTGCCAGCAGTCCACCCGGGGATGAGCAGTTCTTC. Translation gives CASSPPGDEQFF.

This clone was observed a single time. The CDR3 loop is CASSVVRRDYGYTF. Here the CDR3 DNA reads TGCGCCAGCAGTGTGGTCCGGCGGGACTATGGCTACACCTTC. V usage is TRBV10-2 and J usage is TRBJ1-2; D is ambiguous. Trimming cost V 4 bases and J 3 bases, with 12 bases left between them. This CDR3 spans 14 amino acids. The V gene's germline CDR1 is WSHSY and CDR2 SAAADI.

This clone occurred once. V and J are TRBV7-9 and TRBJ2-1; no definite D call. This CDR3 spans 11 amino acids. V lost 5 bases and J lost 14, with 13 bases in between. Germline values: CDR1 SEHNR, CDR2 FQNEAQ (reference sequence). The CDR3, as DNA: TGTGCCAGCAGCCTCCCTCCGGGTGAGTTCTTC. Protein product: CASSLPPGEFF.

Judged by abundance, this clone is medium-sized. V is TRBV6-1 and J is TRBJ1-1; 7 bases are shared with TRBD1. V was clipped by 3 bases and J by 7 bases; unmatched bases: 11. The CDR3 loop spans 15 amino acids. Germline V gives CDR1 MNHNS, CDR2 SASEGT. CDR3 nucleotides: TGTGCCAGCAGTGATGGGGATGACAGGGCAGTTGAAGCTTTCTTT. Translated, it gives CASSDGDDRAVEAFF.

This clone showed up just once. The chain is built from TRBV7-2 and TRBJ2-1; TRBD2 agrees at 13 bases. This CDR3 comprises 15 residues. In germline, CDR1 is SGHTA, CDR2 FQGNSA. J gave up 8 bases and V 4 bases, and 5 bases lay outside the gene matches. The CDR3 nucleotides read TGTGCCAGCAGCTCCGGACTAGCGGGAGCCCATGAGCAGTTCTTC. Protein: CASSSGLAGAHEQFF.

The chain couples TRBV21-1 to TRBJ2-3; TRBD2 is the table's D call and was not checked against the DNA. TRBV21-1 is shown as a pseudogene. The CDR3 has 15 amino acids. The CDR3, as DNA: TGTGCCAGCACCCGGACGGCGGGAGAGACAGATACGCAGTATTTT. Protein product: CASTRTAGETDTQYF.

The chain couples TRBV5-1 to TRBJ2-6, with a tentative D call TRBD1 (6 bases). The CDR3 spans 15 residues. The ends were cut back, 4 bases at V and 1 base at J, with 9 bases in the middle. Germline CDR1 and CDR2: SGHRS and YFSETQ. CDR3 protein: CASSGQGSGANVLTF. The DNA for the CDR3 is TGCGCCAGCAGCGGCCAGGGGTCTGGGGCCAACGTCCTGACTTTC.

The rearrangement uses TRBV10-2 and TRBJ2-1, with a weak D call TRBD2 (5 bases). The CDR3 covers 16 residues. V was trimmed by 2 bases and J by 3 bases, leaving 14 bases between them. The germline CDR1 and CDR2 sequences are WSHSY and SAAADI. The CDR3 sequence is CASSEPRELDYNEQFF. CDR3 nucleotide sequence: TGCGCCAGCAGTGAGCCGAGGGAGCTAGACTACAATGAGCAGTTCTTC.

The chain carries TRBV7-2 and TRBJ1-2, with 7 bases aligning to TRBD1. The CDR3 totals 16 residues. Per the germline V gene, CDR1 is SGHTA and CDR2 is FQGNSA. Trimming cost V 1 base and J 3 bases; bases outside gene matches: 8. The DNA for the CDR3 is TGTGCCAGCAGCTTAGTCCTAACAGGGGCCGACTATGGCTACACCTTC. It specifies CASSLVLTGADYGYTF.

The J gene is TRBJ1-1, the V gene TRBV6-5, with 10 bases matching TRBD1. Germline loops: CDR1 MNHEY, CDR2 SVGAGI. V shed 3 bases, J shed 4 bases, and the junction held 5 bases outside the gene matches. This CDR3 spans 15 amino acids. The CDR3 region is CASSYGTGASTEAFF. CDR3 DNA sequence: TGTGCCAGCAGTTATGGGACAGGGGCGAGCACTGAAGCTTTCTTT.